This T cell receptor (beta chain) was documented in a study of CD8+ T cells in alopecia areata. Isolated RNA was reverse transcribed into cDNA used as the sequencing template. Produced via immunoSEQ multiplex PCR; TCRdb's table is partial and in-frame only. The repertoire holds 120,000 or so clones, 61% seen once, with 5% to 7% in the top ten. This clone was seen only once. What it binds is not known. Indicated treatment: oral pan-JAK inhibitor, 5-10 mg twice daily. Study conclusions and caveats: For patients receiving tofacitinib, scalp clonality and expanded CD8+ clones among the top 100 significantly decreased. Lesional tissue from the scalp (especially in alopecia totalis/universalis) showed higher clonality than normal scalp.

This CDR3 has 12 residues. Germline V gives CDR1 SQVTM, CDR2 ANQGSEA. V was shortened by 4 bases and J by 8 bases, with 14 bases between the two germline ends. The rearrangement joins TRBV29-1 to TRBJ1-2; possible D gene TRBD1, 5 bases. The TCR comes from a human donor with alopecia areata. The source was CD4+ T cells sorted from blood, collected at week 4, from a patient treated with tofacitinib. The CDR3 DNA follows: TGCAGCGTTGTTTCGGGGGAAAGGGGCTACACCTTC. As protein: CSVVSGERGYTF.